The 23 T cell receptor beta chains below were found in one sample sequenced in a study of PD-1 blockade in classical Hodgkin lymphoma. The method was immunoSEQ multiplex PCR; TCRdb's version includes in-frame clones alone and lacks a portion of them. The sample has about 64,000 clones, around 90% seen once; the top ten hold around a tenth. Stated time point: cycle 4 day 1 (C4D1), after less than 7 weeks of nivolumab. Patients all relapsed after autologous stem cell transplantation, and there was variation in brentuximab vedotin exposure. The sample here was peripheral blood mononuclear cells (PBMCs), taken before the fourth cycle of nivolumab. Every receptor here comes from a human donor with classical Hodgkin lymphoma.

DNA for the CDR3: TGTGCCTGGAGTGTAACGACCCCCGGAACCGGGGAGCTGTTTTTT. Its protein product is CAWSVTTPGTGELFF. The rearrangement joins TRBV30 to TRBJ2-2, with no clear D. CDR3 size: 15 residues. V lost 0 bases and J lost 5, with 13 bases in between. Per the germline V gene, CDR1 is GTSNPN and CDR2 is SVGIG (reference sequence).

The chain employs TRBV7-9 and TRBJ2-3; D is unclear. Germline loops: CDR1 SEHNR, CDR2 FQNEAQ (reference sequence). V dropped 10 bases and J dropped 1 base, with 6 bases sitting between them. This CDR3 has 11 amino acids. The CDR3 reads CATDGTDTQYF. Written as DNA, the CDR3 is TGTGCCACGGACGGCACAGATACGCAGTATTTT.

The chain combines TRBV5-5 with TRBJ1-1; TRBD1 agrees at 11 bases. This CDR3 has 16 residues. Losses at the gene ends were 3 bases for V and 0 bases for J; bases not matched to a gene: 4. Looked up from germline, CDR1 is SGHKS and CDR2 is YYEKEE (reference sequence). The CDR3 coding sequence is TGTGCCAGCAGCTGGGGGACAGGGGGTTTGAACACTGAAGCTTTCTTT. Its protein product is CASSWGTGGLNTEAFF.

This clone was observed a handful of times. V and J are TRBV2 and TRBJ1-1; a possible D gene is TRBD1 (5 bases). The CDR3 is made up of 14 amino acids. The germline V gene has CDR1 SNHLY and CDR2 FYNNEI. Trimming cost V 5 bases and J 3 bases, with 13 bases left between them. CDR3 loop: CASSTTGGDTEAFF. DNA for the CDR3: TGTGCCAGCAGTACCACCGGGGGTGACACTGAAGCTTTCTTT.

The CDR3 DNA is TGTGCCAGCAGTGAAGCGGCCCTTGGCACCGGGGAGCTGTTTTTT. The encoded protein is CASSEAALGTGELFF. The chain is built from TRBV6-1 and TRBJ2-2, with D hard to call. Germline lookup yields CDR1 MNHNS and CDR2 SASEGT. The CDR3 is made up of 15 amino acids. V lost 0 bases, J lost 4 bases, and 9 bases lay in between.

This rearrangement joins TRBV6-1 to TRBJ2-7; D call uncertain. V was pared by 6 bases and J by 3 bases, with 9 bases between. CDR1 MNHNS and CDR2 SASEGT come from the germline V gene. This CDR3 contains 12 residues. The CDR3 coding sequence is TGTGCCAGCAGGGGCCCCAACTACGAGCAGTACTTC. Translation gives CASRGPNYEQYF.

The CDR3 loop is CASSWRRTEKLFF. The CDR3 DNA reads TGTGCCAGTAGTTGGAGGCGCACTGAAAAACTGTTTTTT. The rearrangement joins TRBV19 to TRBJ1-4; no reliable D call. V dropped 5 bases and J dropped 7 bases, with 11 bases sitting between them. The CDR3 totals 13 residues. Germline V gene lookup returns CDR1 LNHDA and CDR2 SQIVND (reference sequence).

This clone was observed a handful of times. This chain connects TRBV5-4 to TRBJ2-1, with 10 positions matching TRBD2. Germline-derived CDR1 and CDR2 are SGHNT and YYREEE (reference sequence). V lost 2 bases and J lost 6; bases outside the gene matches: 2. The CDR3 is 14 residues long. The CDR3 sequence is CASSLAGGPNEQFF. The CDR3 nucleotides read TGTGCCAGCAGCTTAGCGGGGGGGCCCAATGAGCAGTTCTTC.

This chain links TRBV4-1 with TRBJ2-7; a weak D match, TRBD1 (6 bases). The CDR3 is 15 amino acids. V was pared by 4 bases and J by 2 bases, with 15 bases between. In germline, CDR1 is MGHRA, CDR2 YSYEKL. Here the CDR3 DNA reads TGCGCCAGCAGCCCTCAGACAGGAAGTACCTACGAGCAGTACTTC. Protein sequence: CASSPQTGSTYEQYF.

This clone has just one count. This chain connects TRBV6-1 to TRBJ1-2; D remains ambiguous. The CDR3 consists of 17 residues. Trimming pared 2 bases from V and 8 bases from J, leaving 24 bases between. The V gene's germline CDR1 is MNHNS and CDR2 SASEGT. For the CDR3, the DNA is TGTGCCAGCAGTGAACACGGGGTTGGTTTGTTTCGCGGCGGCTACACCTTC. Translating gives CASSEHGVGLFRGGYTF.

The gene calls are TRBV19 and TRBJ1-2; D call uncertain. Trimming cost V 8 bases and J 1 base, with 5 bases left between them. This CDR3 has 11 amino acids. Germline V CDR1 and CDR2: LNHDA, SQIVND (reference sequence). The CDR3 nucleotides are TGTGCCAGTGGGTTTAACTATGGCTACACCTTC. Protein product: CASGFNYGYTF.

The chain joins TRBV6-5 to TRBJ2-1; 7 bases line up with TRBD1. This CDR3 is built from 13 residues. The trim removed 5 bases at V and 9 bases at J, leaving 7 bases unmatched. Germline values: CDR1 MNHEY, CDR2 SVGAGI. Written as DNA, the CDR3 is TGTGCCAGCAGTATCTCACAGGGGACTGAGCAGTTCTTC. Translating it yields CASSISQGTEQFF.

The table lists this clone with a few counts. The chain couples TRBV7-9 to TRBJ1-5; 9 bases map to TRBD1. The CDR3 loop spans 14 amino acids. Germline lookup yields CDR1 SEHNR and CDR2 FQNEAQ (reference sequence). The ends lost 5 bases at V and 6 bases at J; junction bases unmatched: 5. CDR3 DNA sequence: TGTGCCAGCAGCCTAGGGACAGGGCTTCAGCCCCAGCATTTT. Residues: CASSLGTGLQPQHF.

This chain joins TRBV27 and TRBJ1-5; D might be TRBD1 (6 bases). Trimming left V 2 bases short and J 7 bases short, with 18 bases between. Per germline, CDR1 MNHEY and CDR2 SMNVEV (reference sequence). The CDR3 has 16 amino acids. CDR3 coding DNA: TGTGCCAGCAGTTTAAATGGAGGGGGGCGAGGGCAGCCCCAGCATTTT. Amino acids: CASSLNGGGRGQPQHF.

This rearrangement joins TRBV7-6 to TRBJ1-2; D call uncertain. This CDR3 has 14 amino acids. The germline V and J ends were trimmed by 2 bases and 3 bases, with 10 bases remaining between them. Germline lookup yields CDR1 SGHVS and CDR2 FNYEAQ. The CDR3 spells CASSLKSADYGYTF. The CDR3 nucleotides read TGTGCCAGCAGCTTAAAATCCGCAGACTATGGCTACACCTTC.

The chain recombines TRBV19 with TRBJ2-1; 12 bases align to TRBD2. Looked up from germline, CDR1 is LNHDA and CDR2 is SQIVND (reference sequence). Trimming removed 9 bases from V and 2 bases from J; junction bases left unmatched: 8. The CDR3 runs to 16 residues. As DNA, the CDR3 is TGTGCCAGCACCCGGACTAGCGGGGCGACCTACAATGAGCAGTTCTTC. Translating gives CASTRTSGATYNEQFF.

The chain joins TRBV7-7 to TRBJ1-2; maybe TRBD1 (6 bases). The CDR3 runs 14 residues. Germline assignment: CDR1 SSHAT and CDR2 FNYEAQ (reference sequence). Trimming removed 5 bases at V and 1 base at J, with 11 bases between. CDR3 protein: CASSGGANNYGYTF. The CDR3 region has the DNA TGTGCCAGCAGCGGGGGGGCCAATAACTATGGCTACACCTTC.

The chain is built from TRBV5-6 and TRBJ1-1; a possible D gene is TRBD1 (6 bases). V lost 2 bases, J lost 1 base, and 15 bases lay in between. This CDR3 has 16 amino acids. Germline V gene sequence: CDR1 SGHDT, CDR2 YYEEEE. This CDR3 is CASSFRGAHRNTEAFF. CDR3 nucleotides: TGTGCCAGCAGCTTTCGGGGGGCACATAGGAACACTGAAGCTTTCTTT.

This clone was counted a single time. V gene TRBV27 combines with J gene TRBJ2-4; 11 bases match TRBD1. The CDR3 is made up of 17 amino acids. Germline CDR1 is MNHEY and CDR2 is SMNVEV (reference sequence). With V trimmed by 6 bases and J by 0 bases, 7 bases remained unmatched. The CDR3 DNA is TGTGCCAGCAGAAGGACAGGGGGCAAACTAGCCAAAAACATTCAGTACTTC. Translated: CASRRTGGKLAKNIQYF.

The CDR3 sequence is CASSEATRNTEAFF. The CDR3 region has the DNA TGTGCCAGCAGTGAAGCCACAAGGAACACTGAAGCTTTCTTT. The genes are TRBV2 and TRBJ1-1; D gene unclear. Germline V gene sequence: CDR1 SNHLY, CDR2 FYNNEI. V was shortened by 0 bases and J by 1 base, with 6 bases between the two germline ends. This CDR3 has 14 residues.

J is TRBJ2-1 and V is TRBV19; TRBD1 agrees at 8 bases. The CDR3 loop spans 12 amino acids. Germline CDR1 is LNHDA and CDR2 is SQIVND (reference sequence). J gave up 7 bases and V 5 bases, and 1 base lay outside the gene matches. In nucleotides, the CDR3 is TGTGCCAGTAGTCAGGGGGCGAATGAGCAGTTCTTC. As protein: CASSQGANEQFF. Drawing the rest from reference TRBV19 and TRBJ2-1, the complete variable domain is DGGITQSPKYLFRKEGQNVTLSCEQNLNHDAMYWYRQDPGQGLRLIYYSQIVNDFQKGDIAEGYSVSREKKESFPLTVTSAQKNPTAFYLCASSQGANEQFFGPGTRLTVL.

This chain connects TRBV2 to TRBJ1-1; 7 bases line up with TRBD1. Germline values: CDR1 SNHLY, CDR2 FYNNEI. The J segment lost 4 bases and the V segment lost 4 bases, leaving 6 bases of the junction unmatched. The CDR3 has 14 residues. The CDR3 sequence is CASSAEGASTEAFF. The CDR3 region has the DNA TGTGCCAGCAGTGCGGAGGGGGCGAGCACTGAAGCTTTCTTT.

V usage is TRBV30 and J usage is TRBJ1-1; 8 nucleotides align to TRBD1. The trim removed 7 bases at V and 5 bases at J, leaving 18 bases unmatched. CDR1 is GTSNPN and CDR2 is SVGIG in the germline V gene (reference sequence). The CDR3 covers 16 residues. The CDR3 DNA reads TGTGCCTCCGGTGTTGAGGGACAGGCGAGGATGACTGAAGCTTTCTTT. Protein: CASGVEGQARMTEAFF. Full variable domain (remainder filled in from reference TRBV30 and TRBJ1-1): SQTIHQWPATLVQPVGSPLSLECTVEGTSNPNLYWYRQAAGRGLQLLFYSVGIGQISSEVPQNLSASRPQDRQFILSSKKLLLSDSGFYLCASGVEGQARMTEAFFGQGTRLTVV.